The sequence of this T cell receptor (beta chain) was determined in a study of OX40 agonist ivuxolimab in advanced cancers. Study background: The study gave patients intravenous ivuxolimab at 0.01 to 10 mg/kg every 2 weeks. Three patients responded partially, comprising one with hepatocellular carcinoma and two with cutaneous melanoma.

The V end lost 4 bases, the J end lost 3 bases, and 23 bases lay between the germline ends. CDR3 length: 17 residues. CDR1 SGHRS and CDR2 YFSETQ come from the germline V gene. This clone was counted only a few times. Sequencing used immunoSEQ multiplex PCR; TCRdb keeps in-frame clones, though not all of them. The sample lists about 68,000 clones, 85% to 90% occurring once. The rearrangement links TRBV5-1 to TRBJ2-7; TRBD1 is a possible D gene (6 bases). The sequencing here drew on CD4+ or CD8+ T cells sorted from blood, taken in a trial of the OX40 agonist ivuxolimab. The sequence was collected from an adult with an advanced solid tumor such as melanoma, head and neck, liver or kidney cancer. CDR3 sequence (DNA): TGCGCCAGCAGCCGTATGGGACAAGGGGTCGGCCACTACGAGCAGTACTTC. Protein: CASSRMGQGVGHYEQYF.